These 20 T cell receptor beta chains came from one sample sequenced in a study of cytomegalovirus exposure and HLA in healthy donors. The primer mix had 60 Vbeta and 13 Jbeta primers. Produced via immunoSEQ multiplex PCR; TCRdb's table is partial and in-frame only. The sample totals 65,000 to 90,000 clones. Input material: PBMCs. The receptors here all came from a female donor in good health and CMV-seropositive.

Here the CDR3 DNA reads TGTGCCATCAGTGATCGTCAGGGGAACTATGGCTACACCTTC. The encoded protein is CAISDRQGNYGYTF. The chain carries TRBV10-3 and TRBJ1-2; D perhaps matches TRBD1 (6 bases). The CDR3 has 14 residues. The V gene lost 3 bases and the J gene lost 2 bases, with 10 bases spanning the gap. Germline CDR1 ENHRY, CDR2 SYGVKD.

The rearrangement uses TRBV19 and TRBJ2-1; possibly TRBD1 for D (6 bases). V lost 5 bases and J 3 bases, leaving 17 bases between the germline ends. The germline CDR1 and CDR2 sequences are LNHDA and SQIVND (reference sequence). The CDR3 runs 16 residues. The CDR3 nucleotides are TGTGCCAGTAGTGGGGGCAACGGTCCCCTCTACAATGAGCAGTTCTTC. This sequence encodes CASSGGNGPLYNEQFF. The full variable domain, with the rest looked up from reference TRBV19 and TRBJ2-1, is DGGITQSPKYLFRKEGQNVTLSCEQNLNHDAMYWYRQDPGQGLRLIYYSQIVNDFQKGDIAEGYSVSREKKESFPLTVTSAQKNPTAFYLCASSGGNGPLYNEQFFGPGTRLTVL.

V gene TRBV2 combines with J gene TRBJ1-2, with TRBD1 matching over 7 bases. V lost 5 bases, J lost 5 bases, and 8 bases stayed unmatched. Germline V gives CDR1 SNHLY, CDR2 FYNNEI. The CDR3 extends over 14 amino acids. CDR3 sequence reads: CASSYRDSAYGYTF. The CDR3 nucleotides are TGTGCCAGCAGTTACCGGGACAGCGCTTATGGCTACACCTTC.

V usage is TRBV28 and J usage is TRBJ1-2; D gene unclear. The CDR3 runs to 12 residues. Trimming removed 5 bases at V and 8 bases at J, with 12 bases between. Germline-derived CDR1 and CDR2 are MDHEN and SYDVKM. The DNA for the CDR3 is TGTGCCAGCAGTCTCAACCCTGGCGGCTACACCTTC. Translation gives CASSLNPGGYTF.

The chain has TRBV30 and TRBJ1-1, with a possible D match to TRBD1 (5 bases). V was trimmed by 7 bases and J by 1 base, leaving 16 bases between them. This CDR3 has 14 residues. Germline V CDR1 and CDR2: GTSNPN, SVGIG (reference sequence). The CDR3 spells CASFGGGGNTEAFF. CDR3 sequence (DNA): TGTGCCTCCTTCGGGGGAGGCGGGAACACTGAAGCTTTCTTT.

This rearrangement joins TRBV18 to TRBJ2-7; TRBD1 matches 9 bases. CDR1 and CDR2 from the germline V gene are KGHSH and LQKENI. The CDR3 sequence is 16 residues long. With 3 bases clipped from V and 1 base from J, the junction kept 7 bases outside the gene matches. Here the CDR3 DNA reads TGTGCCAGCTCACCTCCAGGGACAGGGAGGTCCTACGAGCAGTACTTC. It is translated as CASSPPGTGRSYEQYF.

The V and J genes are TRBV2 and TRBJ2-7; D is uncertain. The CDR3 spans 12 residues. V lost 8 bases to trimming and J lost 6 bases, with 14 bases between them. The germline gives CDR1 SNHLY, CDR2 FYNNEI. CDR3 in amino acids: CASCARGGEQYF. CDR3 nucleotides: TGTGCCAGCTGTGCCCGAGGCGGCGAGCAGTACTTC.

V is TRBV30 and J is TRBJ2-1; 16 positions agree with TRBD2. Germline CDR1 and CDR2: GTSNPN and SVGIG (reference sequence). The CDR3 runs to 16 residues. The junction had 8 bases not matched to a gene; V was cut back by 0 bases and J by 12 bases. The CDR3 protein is CAWSVHSGLAGGWQFF. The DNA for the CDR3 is TGTGCCTGGAGTGTACATTCGGGACTAGCGGGAGGGTGGCAGTTCTTC.

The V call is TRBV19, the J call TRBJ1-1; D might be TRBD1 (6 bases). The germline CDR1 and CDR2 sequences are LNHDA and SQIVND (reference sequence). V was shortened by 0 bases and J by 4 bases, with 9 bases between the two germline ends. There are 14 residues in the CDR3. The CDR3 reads CASSIDRGRTEAFF. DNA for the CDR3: TGTGCCAGTAGTATAGACAGGGGACGCACTGAAGCTTTCTTT.

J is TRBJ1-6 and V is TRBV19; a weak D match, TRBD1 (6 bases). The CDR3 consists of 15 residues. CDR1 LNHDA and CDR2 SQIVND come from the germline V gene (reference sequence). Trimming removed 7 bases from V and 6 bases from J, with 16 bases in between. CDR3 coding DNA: TGTGCCAGTACACTGGACCCAGGGGCTAATTCACCCCTCCACTTT. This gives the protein CASTLDPGANSPLHF.

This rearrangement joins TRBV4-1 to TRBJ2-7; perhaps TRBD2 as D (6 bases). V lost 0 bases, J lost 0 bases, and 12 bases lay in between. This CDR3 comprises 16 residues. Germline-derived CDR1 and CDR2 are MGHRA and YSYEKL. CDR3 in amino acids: CASSQEGGPGSYEQYF. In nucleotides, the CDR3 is TGCGCCAGCAGCCAAGAAGGAGGGCCCGGCTCCTACGAGCAGTACTTC.

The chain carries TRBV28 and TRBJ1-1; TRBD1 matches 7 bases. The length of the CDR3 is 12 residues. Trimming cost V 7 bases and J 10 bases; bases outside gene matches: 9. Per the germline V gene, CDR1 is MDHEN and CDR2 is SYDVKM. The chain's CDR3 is CASISGGQTAFF. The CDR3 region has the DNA TGTGCCAGCATCTCAGGGGGACAGACAGCTTTCTTT.

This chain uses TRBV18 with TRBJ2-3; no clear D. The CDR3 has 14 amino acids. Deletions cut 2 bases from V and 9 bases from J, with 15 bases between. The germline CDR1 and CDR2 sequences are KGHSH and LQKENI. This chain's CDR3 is CASSPNQVVETQYF. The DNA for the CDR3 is TGTGCCAGCTCACCAAACCAGGTTGTCGAGACGCAGTATTTT.

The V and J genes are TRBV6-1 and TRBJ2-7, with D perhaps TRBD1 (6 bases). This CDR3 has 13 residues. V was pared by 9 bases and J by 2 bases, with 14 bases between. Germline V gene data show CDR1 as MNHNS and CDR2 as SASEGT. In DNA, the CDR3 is TGTGCCAGTCTCAGGGGCGTCCCCTACGAGCAGTACTTC. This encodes CASLRGVPYEQYF.

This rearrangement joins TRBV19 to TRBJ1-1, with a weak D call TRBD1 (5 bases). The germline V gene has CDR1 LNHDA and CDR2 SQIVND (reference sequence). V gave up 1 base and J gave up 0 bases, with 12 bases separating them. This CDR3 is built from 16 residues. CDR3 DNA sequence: TGTGCCAGTAGTATAGGGGGCAACAGGCTGAACACTGAAGCTTTCTTT. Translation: CASSIGGNRLNTEAFF.

CDR3: CSVELTNEQFF. DNA of the CDR3: TGCAGCGTTGAACTAACGAATGAGCAGTTCTTC. The chain joins TRBV29-1 to TRBJ2-1; no definite D call. The germline gives CDR1 SQVTM, CDR2 ANQGSEA. This CDR3 spans 11 amino acids. V lost 2 bases to trimming and J lost 7 bases, with 6 bases between them.

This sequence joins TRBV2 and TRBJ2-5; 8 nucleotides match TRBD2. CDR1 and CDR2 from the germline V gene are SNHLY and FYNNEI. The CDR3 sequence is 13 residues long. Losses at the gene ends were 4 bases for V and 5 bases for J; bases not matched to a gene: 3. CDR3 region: CASSGTGGETQYF. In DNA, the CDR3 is TGTGCCAGCAGTGGCACGGGAGGGGAGACCCAGTACTTC.

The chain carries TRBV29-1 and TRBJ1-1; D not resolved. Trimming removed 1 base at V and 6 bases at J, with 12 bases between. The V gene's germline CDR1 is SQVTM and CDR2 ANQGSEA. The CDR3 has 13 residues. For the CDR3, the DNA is TGCAGCGTTGAAGGTCAGAATGTGGCTGAAGCTTTCTTT. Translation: CSVEGQNVAEAFF.

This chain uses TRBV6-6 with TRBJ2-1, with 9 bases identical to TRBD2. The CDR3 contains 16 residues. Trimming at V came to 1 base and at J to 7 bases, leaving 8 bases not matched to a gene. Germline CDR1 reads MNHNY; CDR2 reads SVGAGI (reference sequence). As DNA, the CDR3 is TGTGCCAGCAGTTACTTTCGTAGCGGGAGTGAAAATGAGCAGTTCTTC. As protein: CASSYFRSGSENEQFF.

CDR3: CASSPSVRRGGYTF. CDR3 DNA: TGTGCCAGCAGTCCTAGCGTCAGGCGGGGGGGCTACACCTTC. This chain joins TRBV27 and TRBJ1-2; tentatively, D is TRBD1 (5 bases). The V gene's germline CDR1 is MNHEY and CDR2 SMNVEV (reference sequence). V was shortened by 5 bases and J by 8 bases, with 18 bases between the two germline ends. The CDR3 is 14 residues long.